This note documents a single T cell receptor beta chain sequence. This specimen belongs to a study of shared clonotypes between healthy human individuals. The overall study: CD4 naive and CD4 memory each took three plates per donor, while CD8 naive took two and CD8 memory one.

Across several immunoSEQ plates, the genomic DNA of each subset was split evenly. Generated by immunoSEQ multiplex PCR, the TCRdb table keeps only in-frame clones and is missing some. Found here are about 1.4 million clones, approximately 96% of them singletons; the top ten hold more than 0.9%. Germline values: CDR1 GTSNPN, CDR2 SVGIG (reference sequence). The CDR3 spans 14 residues. V shed 5 bases, J shed 0 bases, and the junction held 6 bases outside the gene matches. Every contributor of samples was a Caucasian grown-up residing in Nashville, Tennessee. The source is a man younger than 40 in good health. Sample: naive CD4+ T cells sorted from blood. The subset is: CD45RA+ positively selected. The chain couples TRBV30 to TRBJ1-1; 7 bases fit TRBD1. CDR3 sequence: CAWWTGFMNTEAFF. The CDR3 DNA reads TGTGCCTGGTGGACAGGATTTATGAACACTGAAGCTTTCTTT.